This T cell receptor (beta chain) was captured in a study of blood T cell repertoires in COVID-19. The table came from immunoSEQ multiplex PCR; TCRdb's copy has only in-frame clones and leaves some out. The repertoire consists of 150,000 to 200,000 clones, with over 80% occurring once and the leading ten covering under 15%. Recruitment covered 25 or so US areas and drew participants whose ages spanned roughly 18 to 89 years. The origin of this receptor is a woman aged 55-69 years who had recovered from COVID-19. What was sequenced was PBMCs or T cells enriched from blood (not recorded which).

Here the CDR3 reads CASSEASANSPLHF. CDR3 DNA sequence: TGCGCCAGCAGTGAGGCCTCAGCGAATTCACCCCTCCACTTT. The chain uses TRBV10-1 and TRBJ1-6, with D uncertain. The V gene lost 2 bases and the J gene lost 7 bases, with 9 bases spanning the gap. Germline CDR1 and CDR2: WNHNN and SYGVQD (reference sequence). The CDR3 runs to 14 residues.